These 27 T cell receptor beta chains share one sample of origin, sequenced in a study of T cells in Graves' hyperthyroidism and ophthalmopathy. What was amplified from RNA transcripts were TCR beta CDR3 regions. In the first-round RT-PCR of the TCR CDR3, the HTBI primer set was used. TCRdb processed the multiplex PCR reads anew with MiXCR; each CDR3 protein has one entry. The sample has fewer than 400,000 distinct CDR3 sequences; around 25% are singletons. Material for sequencing was blood. The receptors stem from a man over 45 with Graves' hyperthyroidism.

The gene calls are TRBV7-9 and TRBJ2-5; tentative D call: TRBD1 (6 bases). Trimming cost V 9 bases and J 2 bases, with 13 bases left between them. CDR1 and CDR2 (germline): SEHNR, FQNEAQ (reference sequence). The CDR3 totals 13 residues. The CDR3 DNA follows: TGTGCCAGTAAACAGGGAATACAAGAGACCCAGTACTTC. This gives the protein CASKQGIQETQYF.

This clonotype was observed at least ten times. V usage is TRBV24-1 and J usage is TRBJ2-1; TRBD1 or TRBD2 may be the D gene (5 bases each). In germline, CDR1 is KGHDR, CDR2 SFDVKD. Trimming removed 9 bases at V and 6 bases at J, with 17 bases between. This CDR3 contains 14 residues. CDR3 sequence: CATAGTDLRNEQFF. The CDR3 DNA is TGTGCCACCGCAGGGACCGATCTACGCAATGAGCAGTTCTTC.

This clonotype was observed a handful of times. The chain is built from TRBV11-3 and TRBJ2-1; TRBD1 or TRBD2 may be the D gene (6 bases each). The germline CDR1 and CDR2 sequences are SGHNT and YENEEA. This CDR3 contains 16 residues. V lost 5 bases to trimming and J lost 7 bases, with 21 bases between them. CDR3 in amino acids: CASSAYRVPGGNEQFF. CDR3 in DNA: TGTGCCAGCAGCGCATACAGGGTCCCTGGAGGGAATGAGCAGTTCTTC.

In its sample, this clonotype was seen a few times. Here the CDR3 reads CASRQGRSGNQPQHF. Here the CDR3 DNA reads TGTGCCAGCAGGCAGGGAAGAAGCGGGAATCAGCCCCAGCATTTT. The V and J genes are TRBV7-2 and TRBJ1-5, with D possibly matching TRBD1 (5 bases). V lost 6 bases and J lost 4, with 16 bases in between. The germline V gene has CDR1 SGHTA and CDR2 FQGNSA. This CDR3 is 15 amino acids long.

This sequence joins TRBV6-1 and TRBJ2-7, with D perhaps TRBD2 (5 bases). The V and J ends lost 6 bases and 2 bases respectively, with 14 bases between them. Germline assignment: CDR1 MNHNS and CDR2 SASEGT. The CDR3 consists of 14 residues. The CDR3 nucleotides are TGTGCCAGCAGGCGGCCGGGATCAGCCTACGAGCAGTACTTC. It codes for CASRRPGSAYEQYF.

This clonotype was recorded a few times. This chain joins TRBV7-3 and TRBJ1-2; D remains ambiguous. CDR1 and CDR2 from the germline V gene are SGHTA and FQGTGA. CDR3 length equals 15 residues. Trimming stripped 5 bases from V and 4 bases from J, with 17 bases between. Here the CDR3 reads CASSIKGLPTYGYTF. In DNA form, the CDR3 reads TGTGCCAGCAGCATTAAAGGCTTGCCGACCTATGGCTACACCTTC.

This clonotype was observed many times. The chain carries TRBV11-3 and TRBJ2-5, with D perhaps matching TRBD2 (5 bases). V shed 0 bases and J shed 4 bases, with 9 bases lying between them. Germline V gene data show CDR1 as SGHNT and CDR2 as YENEEA. The CDR3 contains 14 residues. The CDR3 reads CASSLDLGVETQYF. The DNA for the CDR3 is TGTGCCAGCAGCTTAGACCTGGGAGTAGAGACCCAGTACTTC. Supplemented by reference TRBV11-3 and TRBJ2-5, the full variable domain reads EAGVVQSPRYKIIEKKQPVAFWCNPISGHNTLYWYLQNLGQGPELLIRYENEEAVDDSQLPKDRFSAERLKGVDSTLKIQPAELGDSAVYLCASSLDLGVETQYFGPGTRLLVL.

This clonotype was recorded at least ten times. The rearrangement joins TRBV6-1 to TRBJ1-2, with TRBD1 matching over 10 bases. Germline V lookup: CDR1 MNHNS, CDR2 SASEGT. With 5 bases clipped from V and 8 bases from J, the junction kept 5 bases outside the gene matches. This CDR3 spans 13 amino acids. The CDR3: CASSPDRGRGYTF. CDR3 DNA: TGTGCCAGCAGTCCCGACAGGGGGCGAGGCTACACCTTC.

V is TRBV6-1 and J is TRBJ2-3; 12 positions match TRBD2. CDR1 and CDR2 (germline): MNHNS, SASEGT. Trimming took 6 bases from V and 5 from J; bases not matched to a gene: 6. CDR3 length: 15 amino acids. Here the CDR3 DNA reads TGTGCCAGCAGGGATAGACTAGCGGGAGTAGATACGCAGTATTTT. Translating it yields CASRDRLAGVDTQYF.

The chain recombines TRBV28 with TRBJ2-7; D may be TRBD2 (6 bases). CDR1 MDHEN and CDR2 SYDVKM come from the germline V gene. The CDR3 sequence is 14 residues long. Between the trimmed V and J ends, which lost 3 bases and 6 bases, there was a span of 15 bases. CDR3 in DNA: TGTGCCAGCAGTTTGGGCGGGACCTATGGCGAGCAGTACTTC. Translated: CASSLGGTYGEQYF. Variable domain in full (rest from reference TRBV28 and TRBJ2-7): DVKVTQSSRYLVKRTGEKVFLECVQDMDHENMFWYRQDPGLGLRLIYFSYDVKMKEKGDIPEGYSVSREKKERFSLILESASTNQTSMYLCASSLGGTYGEQYFGPGTRLTVT.

This clonotype was seen only a few times. The chain has TRBV29-1 and TRBJ2-1, with 12 bases lining up with TRBD2. CDR1 is SQVTM, CDR2 ANQGSEA, per germline. The V gene end was trimmed by 2 bases and the J gene end by 7 bases; junction bases not matched to a gene: 9. The CDR3 consists of 16 residues. This CDR3 is CSVEREGLAGRNEQFF. Written as DNA, the CDR3 is TGCAGCGTTGAACGAGAAGGACTAGCGGGAAGGAATGAGCAGTTCTTC.

This clonotype was picked up a small number of times. The chain uses TRBV6-1 and TRBJ1-1; 11 bases agree with TRBD1. CDR1 is MNHNS and CDR2 is SASEGT in the germline V gene. After removal of 4 bases from V and 6 bases from J, the junction contained 4 bases not matched to a gene. This CDR3 comprises 14 residues. This CDR3 reads CASSAVGQGAEAFF. In DNA form, the CDR3 reads TGTGCCAGCAGTGCCGTGGGACAGGGGGCTGAAGCTTTCTTT.

As regards this clonotype: A much larger clone differs from this one at a single base, so this may be a read error. The V gene is TRBV12-3 or TRBV12-4, the J gene TRBJ2-1; maybe TRBD2 (6 bases). The CDR3 consists of 17 residues. Deletions cut 0 bases from V and 7 bases from J, with 19 bases between. This CDR3 is CASSLALGGTVGNEQFF. The CDR3 nucleotides are TGTGCCAGCAGTTTAGCCCTCGGCGGGACGGTGGGTAATGAGCAGTTCTTC.

This clonotype was observed many times. CDR3 sequence reads: CASSLVRDSPTYEQYF. CDR3 nucleotide sequence: TGTGCCAGCAGCTTAGTCCGGGACAGTCCAACCTACGAGCAGTACTTC. The chain has TRBV7-2 and TRBJ2-7, with 7 bases aligning to TRBD1. This CDR3 comprises 16 residues. Germline trimming cut 1 base from V and 2 bases from J; bases unmatched to any gene: 8. The germline CDR1 and CDR2 sequences are SGHTA and FQGNSA.

This clonotype appeared many times. The rearrangement links TRBV7-6 to TRBJ2-7; 10 bases align to TRBD1. The trim removed 5 bases at V and 4 bases at J, leaving 8 bases unmatched. Germline V gene data show CDR1 as SGHVS and CDR2 as FNYEAQ. The CDR3 consists of 15 residues. The CDR3 DNA is TGTGCCAGCAGCGACGGGACAGGGGCCCAATACGAGCAGTACTTC. Its translation is CASSDGTGAQYEQYF.

Of note for this clonotype: Sequence at one end of the junction differs from germline and may be a read error. CDR3 DNA sequence: TGTGCCAGCAGCCGGACTAGCGGGAGGGCCTTCTCCGGGGAGCGGTTTTTT. Protein: CASSRTSGRAFSGERFF. The chain is built from TRBV7-9 and TRBJ2-2; TRBD2 matches 15 bases. Germline loops: CDR1 SEHNR, CDR2 FQNEAQ (reference sequence). The CDR3 totals 17 residues.

This chain links TRBV5-1 with TRBJ2-2; D not resolved. CDR1 is SGHRS and CDR2 is YFSETQ in the germline V gene. Trimming removed 2 bases at V and 5 bases at J, with 10 bases between. The CDR3 has 14 amino acids. Written as DNA, the CDR3 is TGCGCCAGCAGCTTTGGGATGGGGACCGGGGAGCTGTTTTTT. Protein product: CASSFGMGTGELFF.

This clonotype showed up many times. V is TRBV29-1 and J is TRBJ2-1; unclear D gene. Germline values: CDR1 SQVTM, CDR2 ANQGSEA. The length of the CDR3 is 10 residues. With 6 bases removed from V and 6 bases from J, the gap between germline ends came to 6 bases. The CDR3 nucleotides read TGCAGCGTAAGCTCCAATGAGCAGTTCTTC. Its protein product is CSVSSNEQFF.

The chain couples TRBV29-1 to TRBJ1-2; D call uncertain. V gave up 1 base and J gave up 0 bases, with 0 bases separating them. This CDR3 comprises 11 residues. CDR1 and CDR2 from the germline V gene are SQVTM and ANQGSEA. The chain's CDR3 is CSVEANYGYTF. The DNA of the CDR3 is TGCAGCGTTGAAGCTAACTATGGCTACACCTTC.

The chain is built from TRBV6-9 and TRBJ1-2; D may be TRBD1 (5 bases). The V gene's germline CDR1 is MNHGY and CDR2 SVAAGI. V shed 2 bases and J shed 2 bases, with 12 bases lying between them. The length of the CDR3 is 15 residues. The CDR3 spells CASSYGGALNYGYTF. Written as DNA, the CDR3 is TGTGCCAGCAGTTATGGTGGGGCCCTAAACTATGGCTACACCTTC.

This clonotype was seen repeatedly, ten times or more. The chain employs TRBV28 and TRBJ2-7, with D possibly called TRBD1 or TRBD2 (5 bases each). Germline V CDR1 and CDR2: MDHEN, SYDVKM. This CDR3 contains 15 residues. V lost 5 bases and J 0 bases, leaving 14 bases between the germline ends. CDR3 in DNA: TGTGCCAGCAGTCTCGGGACCCCACACTCCTACGAGCAGTACTTC. Protein product: CASSLGTPHSYEQYF.

Only a few counts were recorded for this clonotype. The chain employs TRBV6-1 and TRBJ2-1, with D possibly TRBD2 on 6 matching bases. The CDR3 is 15 residues long. The V gene's germline CDR1 is MNHNS and CDR2 SASEGT. V was trimmed by 6 bases and J by 4 bases, leaving 16 bases between them. The CDR3 protein is CASSWDFGAYNEQFF. For the CDR3, the DNA is TGTGCCAGCAGCTGGGACTTCGGGGCATACAATGAGCAGTTCTTC.

At least ten counts were recorded for this clonotype. The genes are TRBV7-9 and TRBJ2-3, with 11 nucleotides matching TRBD2. Per germline, CDR1 SEHNR and CDR2 FQNEAQ (reference sequence). With 5 bases clipped from V and 1 base from J, the junction kept 5 bases outside the gene matches. This CDR3 region has 16 residues. The CDR3 loop reads CASSLRTSGRTDTQYF. The CDR3 nucleotides read TGTGCCAGCAGCCTTCGGACTAGCGGGCGCACAGATACGCAGTATTTT.

This clonotype has just a few counts. V and J are TRBV19 and TRBJ2-1, with D possibly matching TRBD2 (6 bases). V was trimmed by 5 bases and J by 8 bases, leaving 13 bases between them. The germline gives CDR1 LNHDA, CDR2 SQIVND (reference sequence). The CDR3 is 13 amino acids. The CDR3 bases are TGTGCCAGTAGTTTCTACGGGGGATATGAGCAGTTCTTC. Encoded protein: CASSFYGGYEQFF.

The chain links TRBV24-1 to TRBJ2-5; 10 bases line up with TRBD2. From germline, CDR1 is KGHDR and CDR2 SFDVKD. CDR3 size: 14 residues. The J segment lost 1 base and the V segment lost 7 bases, leaving 2 bases of the junction unmatched. CDR3 nucleotide sequence: TGTGCCACCAGAGCGGGAGGGCCCCAAGAGACCCAGTACTTC. Translating gives CATRAGGPQETQYF.

This chain links TRBV7-9 with TRBJ2-1, with 16 bases that match TRBD2. CDR1 and CDR2 (germline): SEHNR, FQNEAQ (reference sequence). CDR3 length: 17 amino acids. V dropped 6 bases and J dropped 1; count of bases not matched to a gene: 3. CDR3 sequence reads: CASRGLAGGPSYNEQFF. The CDR3 DNA reads TGTGCCAGCAGGGGACTAGCGGGAGGGCCTTCCTACAATGAGCAGTTCTTC.

Ten or more counts support this clonotype. The V gene is TRBV20-1, the J gene TRBJ2-1, with 9 bases that match TRBD2. CDR1 is DFQATT and CDR2 is SNEGSKA in the germline V gene (reference sequence). Trimming cost V 5 bases and J 7 bases; bases outside gene matches: 12. This CDR3 has 15 amino acids. The CDR3 loop reads CSARPWREGLNEQFF. The CDR3 nucleotides are TGCAGTGCTCGCCCGTGGCGGGAGGGCCTTAATGAGCAGTTCTTC.